The 14 T cell receptor beta chains reported below all come from one sample, sequenced in a study of T cells after yellow fever vaccination. TCRdb reprocessed the 5' RACE reads via MiXCR and lists one record per CDR3 protein. Here the sample spans under 150,000 distinct CDR3 sequences, 12% to 15% being singletons. Here the sequenced sample was CD8+ T cells sorted from PBMCs, taken 5 days after the yellow fever booster vaccination. The receptors here all came from a man aged 18 to 30 who received the YFV17D yellow fever vaccine.

The chain links TRBV4-3 to TRBJ2-5; D not certain. The CDR3 extends over 13 amino acids. Deletions cut 0 bases from V and 4 bases from J, with 6 bases between. Germline CDR1 LGHNA, CDR2 YSLEER. The CDR3: CASSQEWGETQYF. The DNA for the CDR3 is TGCGCCAGCAGCCAAGAGTGGGGAGAGACCCAGTACTTC.

The chain employs TRBV6-5 and TRBJ1-5; D is undetermined. CDR1 and CDR2 from the germline V gene are MNHEY and SVGAGI. V lost 2 bases to trimming and J lost 0 bases, with 8 bases between them. The length of the CDR3 is 15 residues. The CDR3 loop reads CASSYDGDSNQPQHF. In DNA form, the CDR3 reads TGTGCCAGCAGTTACGACGGTGATAGCAATCAGCCCCAGCATTTT.

This clonotype occurred many times. This CDR3 reads CASSSLAGGFYNEQFF. The DNA for the CDR3 is TGTGCCAGCAGTTCACTGGCGGGGGGCTTCTACAATGAGCAGTTCTTC. The V gene is TRBV28, the J gene TRBJ2-1; 8 nucleotides match TRBD2. The V gene end was trimmed by 4 bases and the J gene end by 3 bases; junction bases not matched to a gene: 8. Germline V lookup: CDR1 MDHEN, CDR2 SYDVKM. The CDR3 consists of 16 residues.

This clonotype was seen only a few times. The rearrangement uses TRBV12-3 or TRBV12-4 and TRBJ1-1; a possible D gene is TRBD1 (5 bases). The CDR3 sequence is 15 residues long. V gave up 2 bases and J gave up 0 bases, with 10 bases separating them. The CDR3 DNA reads as TGTGCCAGCAGTTTAATGGGGCGGATGAACACTGAAGCTTTCTTT. Translated, it gives CASSLMGRMNTEAFF.

V usage is TRBV7-2 and J usage is TRBJ1-1; D remains unclear. Germline CDR1 and CDR2: SGHTA and FQGNSA. The ends were cut back, 2 bases at V and 0 bases at J, with 13 bases in the middle. This CDR3 comprises 16 residues. CDR3 DNA: TGTGCCAGCAGCTTATATTCCGGCAGCATGAACACTGAAGCTTTCTTT. It translates to CASSLYSGSMNTEAFF.

This clonotype was counted between two and nine times. The rearrangement joins TRBV19 to TRBJ2-5; D is uncertain. This CDR3 has 15 residues. The germline V gene encodes CDR1 LNHDA and CDR2 SQIVND (reference sequence). V was shortened by 3 bases and J by 0 bases, with 11 bases between the two germline ends. The chain's CDR3 is CASSITASNQETQYF. DNA for the CDR3: TGTGCCAGTAGTATCACGGCATCTAACCAAGAGACCCAGTACTTC.

V and J are TRBV7-2 and TRBJ2-6; D not certain. Between the trimmed V and J ends, which lost 6 bases and 0 bases, there was a span of 15 bases. There are 17 residues in the CDR3. Germline-derived CDR1 and CDR2 are SGHTA and FQGNSA. The CDR3 bases are TGTGCCAGCAGTCGATTCCCAGGCGACTCTGGGGCCAACGTCCTGACTTTC. It specifies CASSRFPGDSGANVLTF.

The table lists this clonotype with a count of one. This rearrangement joins TRBV19 to TRBJ2-1, with 8 bases fitting TRBD2. V shed 2 bases and J 2 bases; nucleotides not matched to a gene: 5. Germline CDR1 reads LNHDA; CDR2 reads SQIVND (reference sequence). The CDR3 is 16 amino acids. This CDR3 is CASSISGGWTYNEQFF. CDR3 nucleotide sequence: TGTGCCAGTAGTATAAGCGGGGGATGGACCTACAATGAGCAGTTCTTC. The full variable domain, completed using reference TRBV19 and TRBJ2-1, is DGGITQSPKYLFRKEGQNVTLSCEQNLNHDAMYWYRQDPGQGLRLIYYSQIVNDFQKGDIAEGYSVSREKKESFPLTVTSAQKNPTAFYLCASSISGGWTYNEQFFGPGTRLTVL.

This clonotype was counted only a few times. The rearrangement joins TRBV5-8 to TRBJ1-3; the D gene is possibly TRBD1 (5 bases). V dropped 4 bases and J dropped 0 bases, with 14 bases sitting between them. This CDR3 is 16 amino acids long. The germline V gene encodes CDR1 SGHTS and CDR2 YDEGEE. In nucleotides, the CDR3 is TGTGCCAGCAGCCCCTCTGGACACCTCTCTGGAAACACCATATATTTT. Its protein is CASSPSGHLSGNTIYF.

The gene calls are TRBV5-4 and TRBJ2-7, with a possible D match to TRBD1 (5 bases). From germline, CDR1 is SGHNT and CDR2 YYREEE (reference sequence). The CDR3 runs to 15 residues. V lost 4 bases and J lost 3, with 17 bases in between. CDR3 sequence: CASSEGVGIDYEQYF. The DNA of the CDR3 is TGTGCCAGCAGCGAAGGGGTCGGCATAGACTACGAGCAGTACTTC.

This clonotype occurred a few times. The chain links TRBV28 to TRBJ2-7; TRBD1 or TRBD2 may be the D gene (5 bases each). Trimming took 6 bases from V and 4 from J, leaving 16 bases between them. This CDR3 is 14 amino acids long. Per the germline V gene, CDR1 is MDHEN and CDR2 is SYDVKM. This chain's CDR3 is CASSPVGDGYEQYV. CDR3 nucleotide sequence: TGTGCCAGCAGCCCCGTGGGGGATGGATACGAGCAGTACGTC.

There are a few counts of this clonotype. This chain joins TRBV24-1 and TRBJ2-1, with 7 bases fitting TRBD1. The germline V gene has CDR1 KGHDR and CDR2 SFDVKD. The V and J ends lost 9 bases and 8 bases, in that order; junction bases with no gene match: 12. The CDR3 sequence is 14 residues long. CDR3 in DNA: TGTGCCACCTGGGAACAGGGGCGGGCTGATGAGCAGTTCTTC. Translating gives CATWEQGRADEQFF.

V gene TRBV4-3 combines with J gene TRBJ2-7, with D tentatively TRBD1 (6 bases). Germline V gene data show CDR1 as LGHNA and CDR2 as YSLEER. The germline V and J ends were trimmed by 3 bases and 4 bases, with 19 bases remaining between them. This CDR3 has 16 amino acids. CDR3 coding DNA: TGCGCCAGCAGCCAGGGAGCGACAGGAAGAGGATACGAGCAGTACTTC. Amino acid sequence: CASSQGATGRGYEQYF.

This clonotype occurred a few times. The chain employs TRBV7-9 and TRBJ2-2; D not certain. The V and J ends lost 3 bases and 7 bases respectively, with 18 bases between them. CDR1 and CDR2 (germline): SEHNR, FQNEAQ (reference sequence). The CDR3 runs to 16 residues. The CDR3 coding sequence is TGTGCCAGCAGCTTGTCCTCTAGTGGGCTCGGCGGGGAGCTGTTTTTT. Its translation: CASSLSSSGLGGELFF.